The 27 T cell receptor beta chains listed next were all sequenced from one sample in a study of neoadjuvant nivolumab and ipilimumab in lung cancer. Repertoires were generated with immunoSEQ multiplex PCR, while TCRdb's copy carries only in-frame clones and drops some. In the table there are 15,000 to 20,000 clones, roughly 80% of which are singletons. Source: tumor tissue, taken after neoadjuvant nivolumab, alone or with ipilimumab, at or shortly before surgery. These receptors all stem from an adult with non-small cell lung cancer.

The rearrangement links TRBV27 to TRBJ2-6; 8 nucleotides match TRBD2. The CDR3 is 17 amino acids. Trimming removed 4 bases from V and 2 bases from J; junction bases left unmatched: 7. Germline V CDR1 and CDR2: MNHEY, SMNVEV (reference sequence). In nucleotides, the CDR3 is TGTGCCAGCAGTTCGCCCCGGGGGGGCGCTGGGGCCAACGTCCTGACTTTC. Translated: CASSSPRGGAGANVLTF.

In the case of this clone: One end of the junction varies from germline; a read error may be responsible. The rearrangement links TRBV14 to TRBJ2-1, with 9 bases aligning to TRBD2. The CDR3 covers 15 residues. The germline CDR1 and CDR2 sequences are SGHDN and FVKESK. The CDR3 reads CASSQGGGAQNEQFF. CDR3 sequence (DNA): TGTGCCAGCAGTCAAGGCGGGGGGGCCCAAAATGAGCAGTTCTTC.

The chain employs TRBV7-6 and TRBJ1-5, with 9 bases fitting TRBD1. The germline V gene has CDR1 SGHVS and CDR2 FNYEAQ. This CDR3 spans 15 amino acids. V shed 5 bases and J 4 bases; nucleotides not matched to a gene: 6. CDR3 amino acids: CASSPGTGPNQPQHF. CDR3 DNA sequence: TGTGCCAGCAGCCCCGGGACAGGGCCAAATCAGCCCCAGCATTTT.

This sequence joins TRBV11-2 and TRBJ2-1, with a weak D call TRBD1 (6 bases). V dropped 6 bases and J dropped 8 bases, with 14 bases sitting between them. Germline CDR1 SGHAT, CDR2 FQNNGV. There are 13 residues in the CDR3. This CDR3 reads CASRGTKGYEQFF. The CDR3 nucleotides read TGTGCCAGCAGGGGGACAAAGGGATATGAGCAGTTCTTC.

The chain uses TRBV11-2 and TRBJ2-4; D is ambiguous. V was shortened by 0 bases and J by 0 bases, with 9 bases between the two germline ends. The CDR3 has 16 residues. Germline lookup yields CDR1 SGHAT and CDR2 FQNNGV. CDR3 residues: CASSLDSGLAKNIQYF. For the CDR3, the DNA is TGTGCCAGCAGCTTAGATTCAGGTCTAGCCAAAAACATTCAGTACTTC.

The CDR3 loop is CASSPGQGYSPLHF. The DNA of the CDR3 is TGTGCCAGCTCACCGGGGCAGGGTTATTCACCCCTCCACTTT. J is TRBJ1-6 and V is TRBV18; a weak D match, TRBD1 (5 bases). This CDR3 is 14 amino acids long. Trimming pared 3 bases from V and 8 bases from J, leaving 11 bases between. Germline V lookup: CDR1 KGHSH, CDR2 LQKENI.

The chain recombines TRBV7-3 with TRBJ2-6; 7 bases align to TRBD1. V was clipped by 4 bases and J by 2 bases; unmatched bases: 2. This CDR3 is built from 15 residues. Germline V gives CDR1 SGHTA, CDR2 FQGTGA. CDR3 sequence: CASSSTGPGANVLTF. CDR3 DNA: TGTGCCAGCAGCTCGACAGGGCCTGGGGCCAACGTCCTGACTTTC.

The rearrangement uses TRBV9 and TRBJ2-6; maybe TRBD2 (6 bases). The germline gives CDR1 SGDLS, CDR2 YYNGEE. The CDR3 covers 17 residues. With 0 bases removed from V and 0 bases from J, the gap between germline ends came to 10 bases. The CDR3 DNA reads as TGTGCCAGCAGCGTAGACGGCGGGACCTCTGGGGCCAACGTCCTGACTTTC. This gives the protein CASSVDGGTSGANVLTF.

This clone showed up just a few times. This rearrangement joins TRBV7-9 to TRBJ2-1; possibly TRBD1 or TRBD2 for D (7 bases each). Germline loops: CDR1 SEHNR, CDR2 FQNEAQ (reference sequence). Trimming took 11 bases from V and 5 from J, leaving 16 bases between them. The CDR3 is made up of 13 amino acids. CDR3 loop: CALRQGGDNEQFF. CDR3 sequence (DNA): TGTGCCCTTAGACAGGGAGGGGACAATGAGCAGTTCTTC.

In this sample, this clone turned up a few times. The rearrangement links TRBV9 to TRBJ2-1, with D possibly matching TRBD1 (6 bases). Germline CDR1 SGDLS, CDR2 YYNGEE. V gave up 3 bases and J gave up 3 bases, with 13 bases separating them. The CDR3 is made up of 15 amino acids. The CDR3 sequence is CASSEQGGVYNEQFF. The CDR3 nucleotides are TGTGCCAGCAGCGAACAGGGTGGGGTCTACAATGAGCAGTTCTTC.

The chain links TRBV4-3 to TRBJ1-5; perhaps TRBD1 as D (5 bases). V shed 0 bases and J shed 6 bases, with 9 bases lying between them. CDR3 length: 14 residues. From germline, CDR1 is LGHNA and CDR2 YSLEER. CDR3 sequence reads: CASSQERGFQPQHF. The CDR3 DNA reads as TGCGCCAGCAGCCAAGAAAGGGGCTTTCAGCCCCAGCATTTT.

The CDR3 reads CASSLAGENTGELFF. CDR3 sequence (DNA): TGCGCCAGCAGCTTGGCCGGGGAGAACACCGGGGAGCTGTTTTTT. The chain carries TRBV5-1 and TRBJ2-2, with D possibly matching TRBD2 (5 bases). The germline V gene has CDR1 SGHRS and CDR2 YFSETQ. V was clipped by 0 bases and J by 1 base, with 7 bases between them. This CDR3 has 15 amino acids.

The chain joins TRBV5-1 to TRBJ1-2; 9 bases agree with TRBD1. The J segment lost 5 bases and the V segment lost 1 base, leaving 6 bases of the junction unmatched. CDR3 length: 15 residues. The germline V gene has CDR1 SGHRS and CDR2 YFSETQ. The CDR3 DNA is TGCGCCAGCAGCTTGTGGACAGGGGTGGGGTATGGCTACACCTTC. Translated, it gives CASSLWTGVGYGYTF. Full variable domain (remainder filled in from reference TRBV5-1 and TRBJ1-2): KAGVTQTPRYLIKTRGQQVTLSCSPISGHRSVSWYQQTPGQGLQFLFEYFSETQRNKGNFPGRFSGRQFSNSRSEMNVSTLELGDSALYLCASSLWTGVGYGYTFGSGTRLTVV.

The chain carries TRBV7-3 and TRBJ1-6; D gene ambiguous. The CDR3 is 15 amino acids. Trimming removed 0 bases at V and 7 bases at J, with 10 bases between. The germline V gene encodes CDR1 SGHTA and CDR2 FQGTGA. The DNA for the CDR3 is TGTGCCAGCAGCTTAACAACGGGGAAAAATTCACCCCTCCACTTT. It encodes CASSLTTGKNSPLHF.

The chain joins TRBV5-3 to TRBJ2-7; the D is unclear. TRBV5-3 is treated as an ORF (open reading frame) with a function not yet certain. The CDR3 has 14 residues. The ends were cut back, 8 bases at V and 2 bases at J, with 17 bases in the middle. The CDR3 DNA reads as TGTGCCAGCATTTCCGGCGCTTCAACCTACGAGCAGTACTTC. This translates into CASISGASTYEQYF.

The genes are TRBV28 and TRBJ1-2; no definite D call. V was trimmed by 10 bases and J by 2 bases, leaving 14 bases between them. The CDR3 consists of 13 residues. Looked up from germline, CDR1 is MDHEN and CDR2 is SYDVKM. CDR3 in DNA: TGTGCCACGCCCGGGCGGGAAAACTATGGCTACACCTTC. As protein: CATPGRENYGYTF.

The V gene is TRBV30, the J gene TRBJ1-2; tentative D call: TRBD1 (6 bases). Germline CDR1 GTSNPN, CDR2 SVGIG (reference sequence). The CDR3 has 13 residues. Trimming left V 0 bases short and J 7 bases short, with 12 bases between. CDR3 in DNA: TGTGCCTGGAGTGTACCGGGGGGCATTGGCTACACCTTC. Protein product: CAWSVPGGIGYTF. Supplemented by reference TRBV30 and TRBJ1-2, the full variable domain reads SQTIHQWPATLVQPVGSPLSLECTVEGTSNPNLYWYRQAAGRGLQLLFYSVGIGQISSEVPQNLSASRPQDRQFILSSKKLLLSDSGFYLCAWSVPGGIGYTFGSGTRLTVV.

This chain joins TRBV4-1 and TRBJ2-7, with D possibly being TRBD1 (5 bases). Germline loops: CDR1 MGHRA, CDR2 YSYEKL. There are 16 residues in the CDR3. V dropped 1 base and J dropped 2 bases, with 15 bases sitting between them. The CDR3 loop is CASSQVLPGSAYEQYF. CDR3 DNA sequence: TGCGCCAGCAGCCAAGTCCTTCCAGGGTCCGCCTACGAGCAGTACTTC.

The chain couples TRBV5-1 to TRBJ2-1; D is uncertain. With 0 bases removed from V and 3 bases from J, the gap between germline ends came to 7 bases. The germline V gene has CDR1 SGHRS and CDR2 YFSETQ. This CDR3 comprises 14 residues. The DNA of the CDR3 is TGCGCCAGCAGCTTGGGTGTTGGCTACAATGAGCAGTTCTTC. Protein sequence: CASSLGVGYNEQFF.

The chain employs TRBV5-4 and TRBJ2-5, with D hard to call. CDR1 and CDR2 from the germline V gene are SGHNT and YYREEE (reference sequence). Trimming took off 0 bases at V and 4 bases at J, with 16 bases between the two ends. The CDR3 has 16 amino acids. The CDR3 loop reads CASSLAAFPKVETQYF. The CDR3 DNA reads as TGTGCCAGCAGCTTGGCCGCGTTCCCAAAGGTAGAGACCCAGTACTTC.

The chain carries TRBV10-3 and TRBJ1-1; no definite D call. Germline assignment: CDR1 ENHRY and CDR2 SYGVKD. Trimming took off 6 bases at V and 2 bases at J, with 13 bases between the two ends. CDR3 length: 14 amino acids. The DNA of the CDR3 is TGTGCCATCAGAGTTACAGCGTTAAACACTGAAGCTTTCTTT. Translated, it gives CAIRVTALNTEAFF.

The chain uses TRBV5-5 and TRBJ2-3, with 12 nucleotides matching TRBD2. V was clipped by 4 bases and J by 0 bases; unmatched bases: 6. The germline gives CDR1 SGHKS, CDR2 YYEKEE (reference sequence). The CDR3 runs to 17 residues. The DNA of the CDR3 is TGTGCCAGCAGCGTCCGACTAGCGGGGGTTAGCACAGATACGCAGTATTTT. This encodes CASSVRLAGVSTDTQYF.

The chain links TRBV6-5 to TRBJ1-2; 7 bases agree with TRBD1. Germline values: CDR1 MNHEY, CDR2 SVGAGI. This CDR3 has 13 amino acids. Germline trimming cut 11 bases from V and 4 bases from J; bases unmatched to any gene: 10. The CDR3 loop is CAQGGGSSYGYTF. DNA of the CDR3: TGTGCCCAGGGGGGAGGGTCGAGCTATGGCTACACCTTC.

The gene calls are TRBV7-2 and TRBJ2-7; no clear D gene. Trimming took 0 bases from V and 0 from J, leaving 9 bases between them. Looked up from germline, CDR1 is SGHTA and CDR2 is FQGNSA. This CDR3 has 15 amino acids. CDR3 in amino acids: CASSLATVSSYEQYF. CDR3 nucleotides: TGTGCCAGCAGCTTAGCCACTGTGAGCTCCTACGAGCAGTACTTC.

The chain employs TRBV5-5 and TRBJ1-1, with a tentative D call TRBD1 (5 bases). CDR1 and CDR2 (germline): SGHKS, YYEKEE (reference sequence). The V and J ends lost 6 bases and 0 bases respectively, with 12 bases between them. The CDR3 runs 14 residues. The CDR3: CASTRAAMNTEAFF. In nucleotides, the CDR3 is TGTGCCAGCACCAGGGCAGCCATGAACACTGAAGCTTTCTTT.

In its sample, this clone was seen a few times. The rearrangement uses TRBV7-9 and TRBJ2-5; D might be TRBD1 or TRBD2, each matching 5 bases. The CDR3 loop spans 14 amino acids. Germline CDR1 reads SEHNR; CDR2 reads FQNEAQ (reference sequence). V was cut by 5 bases and J by 5 bases, with 15 bases left in between. The DNA of the CDR3 is TGTGCCAGCAGCAACCGGGACCCCGGGGAGACCCAGTACTTC. This encodes CASSNRDPGETQYF.

This clone was observed once. The V and J genes are TRBV30 and TRBJ1-2, with a possible D match to TRBD1 (5 bases). In germline, CDR1 is GTSNPN, CDR2 SVGIG (reference sequence). This CDR3 is built from 12 residues. The ends were cut back, 2 bases at V and 6 bases at J, with 10 bases in the middle. DNA for the CDR3: TGTGCCTGGAGTTGGGGGGTTCATGGCTACACCTTC. Amino acid sequence: CAWSWGVHGYTF.